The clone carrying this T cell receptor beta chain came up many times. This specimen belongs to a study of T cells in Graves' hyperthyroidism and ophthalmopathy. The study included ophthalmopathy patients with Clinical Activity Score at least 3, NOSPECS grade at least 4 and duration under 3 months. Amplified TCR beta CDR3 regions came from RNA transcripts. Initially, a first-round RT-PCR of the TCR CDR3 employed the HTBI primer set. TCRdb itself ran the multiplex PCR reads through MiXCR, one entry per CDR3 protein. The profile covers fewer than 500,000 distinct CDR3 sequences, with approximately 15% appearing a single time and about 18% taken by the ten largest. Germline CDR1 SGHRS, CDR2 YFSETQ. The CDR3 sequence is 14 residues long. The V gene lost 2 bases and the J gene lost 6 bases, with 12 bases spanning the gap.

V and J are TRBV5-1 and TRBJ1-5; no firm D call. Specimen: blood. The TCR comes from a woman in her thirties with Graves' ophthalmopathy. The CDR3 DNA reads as TGCGCCAGCAGCTTAGAGGGAACGGCTCAGCCCCAGCATTTT. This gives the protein CASSLEGTAQPQHF.